This TCR beta chain emerged from a study of shared clonotypes between healthy human individuals. Findings and limits, study-wide: Lower generation probabilities were found for non-shared clonotypes than for those shared by all four donors.

TCRdb's copy holds only in-frame clones and misses some; the assay was immunoSEQ multiplex PCR. Of some 2 million clones listed, roughly 96% are singletons. The CDR3 is made up of 17 amino acids. Germline trimming cut 0 bases from V and 5 bases from J; bases unmatched to any gene: 7. The germline V gene encodes CDR1 LGHNA and CDR2 YSLEER. With respect to this clone: Its antigen is as yet unknown.

The sequencing input was naive CD4+ T cells sorted from blood. Subset specified: CD45RA+ positively selected. The chain has TRBV4-3 and TRBJ2-5, with 12 bases identical to TRBD1. The sequence derives from a man between 18 and 35 years old in good health. The CDR3 protein is CASSQDWAGQGAETQYF. The CDR3 DNA sequence: TGCGCCAGCAGCCAAGATTGGGCGGGACAGGGGGCGGAGACCCAGTACTTC.